Shown below are 10 T cell receptor beta chains from a single sample sequenced in a study of blood T cell repertoires in COVID-19. Generated by immunoSEQ multiplex PCR, the TCRdb table keeps only in-frame clones and is missing some. This sample has some 87,000 clones, with around 80% found just once. The sample was peripheral blood. These receptors came from a man aged 50 to 60 who had recovered from COVID-19.

The J gene is TRBJ1-1, the V gene TRBV7-9; D may be TRBD1 (6 bases). In germline, CDR1 is SEHNR, CDR2 FQNEAQ (reference sequence). The CDR3 extends over 15 amino acids. The ends were cut back, 2 bases at V and 5 bases at J, with 15 bases in the middle. CDR3 region: CASSLQWGGETEAFF. The CDR3 DNA follows: TGTGCCAGCAGCTTACAATGGGGGGGCGAGACTGAAGCTTTCTTT. The full variable domain, rest sourced from reference TRBV7-9 and TRBJ1-1, is DTGVSQNPRHKITKRGQNVTFRCDPISEHNRLYWYRQTLGQGPEFLTYFQNEAQLEKSRLLSDRFSAERPKGSFSTLEIQRTEQGDSAMYLCASSLQWGGETEAFFGQGTRLTVV.

This chain links TRBV3-1 (or the pseudogene TRBV3-2) with TRBJ1-1, with a tentative D call TRBD1 (6 bases). The CDR3 covers 15 residues. Per germline, CDR1 LGHDT and CDR2 YNNKEL (reference sequence). Between the trimmed V and J ends, which lost 3 bases and 10 bases, there was a span of 21 bases. The CDR3: CASSHNGGRGFGAFF. The CDR3 DNA follows: TGTGCCAGCAGCCATAACGGAGGCAGGGGCTTCGGAGCTTTCTTT.

The chain is built from TRBV10-3 and TRBJ1-4; 8 nucleotides line up with TRBD1. The CDR3 extends over 16 amino acids. Germline V gives CDR1 ENHRY, CDR2 SYGVKD. The junction had 6 bases not matched to a gene; V was cut back by 0 bases and J by 6 bases. In nucleotides, the CDR3 is TGTGCCATCAGTGAGTCCTTTGGACAGGGCGATGAAAAACTGTTTTTT. The encoded protein is CAISESFGQGDEKLFF.

V and J are TRBV7-2 and TRBJ2-1; 8 bases fit TRBD2. The CDR3 covers 15 residues. Germline values: CDR1 SGHTA, CDR2 FQGNSA. Trimming cost V 1 base and J 7 bases; bases outside gene matches: 6. This chain's CDR3 is CASSLGLAGQNEQFF. DNA of the CDR3: TGTGCCAGCAGCTTAGGCCTAGCGGGTCAGAATGAGCAGTTCTTC.

The V and J genes are TRBV6-5 and TRBJ1-6; D ambiguous. V was cut by 2 bases and J by 9 bases, with 17 bases left in between. The length of the CDR3 is 16 residues. Germline lookup yields CDR1 MNHEY and CDR2 SVGAGI. CDR3 region: CASSYTGSGAGSPLHF. DNA for the CDR3: TGTGCCAGCAGTTACACTGGTAGTGGTGCTGGTTCACCCCTCCACTTT.

The chain recombines TRBV11-2 with TRBJ2-3, with 8 bases matching TRBD2. Germline loops: CDR1 SGHAT, CDR2 FQNNGV. The CDR3 extends over 15 amino acids. The J segment lost 3 bases and the V segment lost 5 bases, leaving 7 bases of the junction unmatched. CDR3 protein: CASSRAGEGTDTQYF. In nucleotides, the CDR3 is TGTGCCAGCAGCCGAGCGGGGGAAGGTACAGATACGCAGTATTTT.

The chain recombines TRBV2 with TRBJ2-1; 8 bases are shared with TRBD2. CDR1 and CDR2 from the germline V gene are SNHLY and FYNNEI. CDR3 length: 15 amino acids. V shed 5 bases, J shed 2 bases, and the junction held 5 bases outside the gene matches. The CDR3 is CASSRTSGPYNEQFF. The DNA for the CDR3 is TGTGCCAGCAGTCGCACTAGCGGCCCCTACAATGAGCAGTTCTTC. The full variable domain, rest sourced from reference TRBV2 and TRBJ2-1, is EPEVTQTPSHQVTQMGQEVILRCVPISNHLYFYWYRQILGQKVEFLVSFYNNEISEKSEIFDDQFSVERPDGSNFTLKIRSTKLEDSAMYFCASSRTSGPYNEQFFGPGTRLTVL.

V usage is TRBV7-3 and J usage is TRBJ2-1; maybe TRBD2 (7 bases). The CDR3 extends over 16 amino acids. Germline CDR1 reads SGHTA; CDR2 reads FQGTGA. V lost 0 bases and J 8 bases, leaving 17 bases between the germline ends. The CDR3 protein is CASSLTGRGQGDEQFF. CDR3 nucleotide sequence: TGTGCCAGCAGCTTAACGGGGCGGGGGCAGGGAGATGAGCAGTTCTTC.

The rearrangement uses TRBV30 and TRBJ2-3; maybe TRBD2 (5 bases). The CDR3 is made up of 14 amino acids. Germline CDR1 GTSNPN, CDR2 SVGIG (reference sequence). The V gene lost 1 base and the J gene lost 3 bases, with 11 bases spanning the gap. The DNA of the CDR3 is TGTGCCTGGAGTGGTAAGCGGCTTACAGATACGCAGTATTTT. This sequence encodes CAWSGKRLTDTQYF. Drawing the rest from reference TRBV30 and TRBJ2-3, the complete variable domain is SQTIHQWPATLVQPVGSPLSLECTVEGTSNPNLYWYRQAAGRGLQLLFYSVGIGQISSEVPQNLSASRPQDRQFILSSKKLLLSDSGFYLCAWSGKRLTDTQYFGPGTRLTVL.

This clone came up a few times. The chain has TRBV7-6 and TRBJ2-1, with 7 bases identical to TRBD2. The CDR3 spans 15 residues. The junction had 5 bases not matched to a gene; V was cut back by 2 bases and J by 4 bases. Germline V CDR1 and CDR2: SGHVS, FNYEAQ. CDR3 loop: CASSLQLAPYNEQFF. CDR3 nucleotides: TGTGCCAGCAGCTTACAACTAGCGCCTTACAATGAGCAGTTCTTC.